These 32 T cell receptor beta chains were sequenced from one sample in a study of cytomegalovirus exposure and HLA in healthy donors. Primers included in the PCR were 60 Vbeta and 13 Jbeta primers. Only in-frame clones appear in the TCRdb table, and some are missing; sequencing was by immunoSEQ multiplex PCR. This table holds 120,000 to 150,000 clones, 70% to 85% found once. The specimen was PBMCs. The receptor source for this set is a woman between 45 and 65 years old in good health and CMV-seropositive.

This clone was observed a handful of times. The CDR3 nucleotides read TGTGCCAGCTCACCACCGTCAGGGCTACAAGAGACCCAGTACTTC. It is translated as CASSPPSGLQETQYF. V and J are TRBV18 and TRBJ2-5; D possibly corresponds to TRBD1 (5 bases). The CDR3 sequence is 15 residues long. Between the trimmed V and J ends, which lost 0 bases and 2 bases, there was a span of 10 bases. CDR1 is KGHSH, CDR2 LQKENI, per germline.

The chain carries TRBV6-6 and TRBJ1-1; the D is unclear. Trimming pared 0 bases from V and 4 bases from J, leaving 6 bases between. The CDR3 spans 13 residues. Germline assignment: CDR1 MNHNY and CDR2 SVGAGI (reference sequence). The CDR3, as DNA: TGTGCCAGCAGTTACTCGGCGGCCACTGAAGCTTTCTTT. Translated: CASSYSAATEAFF.

The chain employs TRBV7-6 and TRBJ1-2, with D maybe TRBD1 (6 bases). In germline, CDR1 is SGHVS, CDR2 FNYEAQ. The CDR3 spans 15 residues. Trimming took off 1 base at V and 7 bases at J, with 16 bases between the two ends. DNA of the CDR3: TGTGCCAGCAGCTTAGGGAGAGGGGGGGCGTCTGGCTACACCTTC. Amino acids: CASSLGRGGASGYTF.

The gene calls are TRBV7-9 and TRBJ2-7; D gene ambiguous. The germline CDR1 and CDR2 sequences are SEHNR and FQNEAQ (reference sequence). Trimming removed 1 base at V and 3 bases at J, with 7 bases between. The CDR3 spans 13 residues. The DNA for the CDR3 is TGTGCCAGCAGCTTAGTGTGGAGCTACGAGCAGTACTTC. Amino acid sequence: CASSLVWSYEQYF.

The chain combines TRBV27 with TRBJ1-4, with D hard to call. Trimming stripped 5 bases from V and 0 bases from J, with 13 bases between. Germline CDR1 MNHEY, CDR2 SMNVEV (reference sequence). The CDR3 spans 16 residues. CDR3 sequence: CASSPRAPPTNEKLFF. CDR3 nucleotide sequence: TGTGCCAGCAGTCCGAGGGCCCCGCCAACTAATGAAAAACTGTTTTTT.

The V gene is TRBV6-1, the J gene TRBJ1-5; perhaps TRBD1 as D (5 bases). Trimming left V 4 bases short and J 1 base short, with 8 bases between. Germline CDR1 and CDR2: MNHNS and SASEGT. The CDR3 contains 14 residues. CDR3 sequence reads: CASSVQGSNQPQHF. CDR3 DNA sequence: TGTGCCAGCAGTGTTCAGGGAAGCAATCAGCCCCAGCATTTT.

The chain joins TRBV6-5 to TRBJ2-2; maybe TRBD1 (8 bases). The CDR3 is made up of 14 amino acids. V lost 7 bases, J lost 4 bases, and 13 bases lay in between. Per germline, CDR1 MNHEY and CDR2 SVGAGI. The CDR3 coding sequence is TGTGCCAGCAAAACAGGGGGGGGCACCGGGGAGCTGTTTTTT. It encodes CASKTGGGTGELFF.

Here the CDR3 DNA reads TGTGCCAGCAGCCAGTCCTCGTACACAGATACGCAGTATTTT. It specifies CASSQSSYTDTQYF. This rearrangement joins TRBV7-2 to TRBJ2-3; D is uncertain. CDR1 is SGHTA, CDR2 FQGNSA, per germline. The CDR3 is made up of 14 amino acids. Trimming pared 5 bases from V and 2 bases from J, leaving 11 bases between. The full variable domain, in which reference TRBV7-2 and TRBJ2-3 provide the parts outside the CDR3, is GAGVSQSPSNKVTEKGKDVELRCDPISGHTALYWYRQSLGQGLEFLIYFQGNSAPDKSGLPSDRFSAERTGGSVSTLTIQRTQQEDSAVYLCASSQSSYTDTQYFGPGTRLTVL.

This chain's CDR3 is CSVETTGNQPQHF. The CDR3, as DNA: TGCAGCGTTGAAACTACAGGGAATCAGCCCCAGCATTTT. This chain joins TRBV29-1 and TRBJ1-5, with D possibly TRBD1 on 6 matching bases. Looked up from germline, CDR1 is SQVTM and CDR2 is ANQGSEA. Trimming pared 2 bases from V and 4 bases from J, leaving 9 bases between. The CDR3 contains 13 residues.

The V call is TRBV12-5, the J call TRBJ2-5; 8 bases line up with TRBD2. The CDR3 runs to 13 residues. CDR1 LGHNT and CDR2 FRNRAP come from the germline V gene. V shed 4 bases, J shed 2 bases, and the junction held 0 bases outside the gene matches. The CDR3 loop reads CASGSSGQETQYF. CDR3 in DNA: TGTGCTAGTGGTTCTAGCGGGCAAGAGACCCAGTACTTC.

The CDR3 DNA reads as TGTGCCAGCTCACATGATTCCACCTACGAGCAGTACTTC. Protein product: CASSHDSTYEQYF. V usage is TRBV18 and J usage is TRBJ2-5, with D hard to call. Matching the DNA end better, TRBJ2-7 makes the J call doubtful. The germline CDR1 and CDR2 sequences are KGHSH and LQKENI. This CDR3 is 13 amino acids long.

The chain has TRBV11-1 and TRBJ2-7, with 9 bases identical to TRBD1. Germline trimming cut 4 bases from V and 12 bases from J; bases unmatched to any gene: 13. CDR3 length: 14 amino acids. The germline gives CDR1 SGHAT, CDR2 FQDESV (reference sequence). The chain's CDR3 is CASSSTGDRDGAYF. Written as DNA, the CDR3 is TGTGCCAGCAGCTCAACCGGGGACAGGGACGGCGCGTACTTC.

The chain employs TRBV7-9 and TRBJ2-5, with a possible D match to TRBD1 (5 bases). The germline gives CDR1 SEHNR, CDR2 FQNEAQ (reference sequence). Trimming pared 1 base from V and 0 bases from J, leaving 9 bases between. The length of the CDR3 is 15 residues. In DNA, the CDR3 is TGTGCCAGCAGCTTAGTTAACAGGTACCAAGAGACCCAGTACTTC. It specifies CASSLVNRYQETQYF.

This rearrangement joins TRBV20-1 to TRBJ1-2; no clear D gene. The germline V gene has CDR1 DFQATT and CDR2 SNEGSKA (reference sequence). This CDR3 has 10 residues. This CDR3 is CKENNYGYTF. CDR3 DNA: TGCAAAGAGAACAACTATGGCTACACCTTC.

The chain recombines TRBV5-1 with TRBJ1-2; TRBD1 matches at 7 bases. The J segment lost 3 bases and the V segment lost 7 bases, leaving 3 bases of the junction unmatched. This CDR3 has 12 residues. Per germline, CDR1 SGHRS and CDR2 YFSETQ. This CDR3 is CASGTGDYGYTF. CDR3 bases: TGCGCCAGCGGAACAGGGGACTATGGCTACACCTTC. The full variable domain, with the rest looked up from reference TRBV5-1 and TRBJ1-2, is KAGVTQTPRYLIKTRGQQVTLSCSPISGHRSVSWYQQTPGQGLQFLFEYFSETQRNKGNFPGRFSGRQFSNSRSEMNVSTLELGDSALYLCASGTGDYGYTFGSGTRLTVV.

The rearrangement links TRBV2 to TRBJ2-5; possibly TRBD1 for D (5 bases). The CDR3 totals 10 residues. V was trimmed by 7 bases and J by 5 bases, leaving 5 bases between them. The germline CDR1 and CDR2 sequences are SNHLY and FYNNEI. Here the CDR3 reads CASTGETQYF. CDR3 nucleotides: TGTGCCAGCACAGGGGAGACCCAGTACTTC.

This chain uses TRBV30 with TRBJ1-1; D is perhaps TRBD1 (6 bases). This CDR3 contains 14 residues. Trimming shortened V by 3 bases and J by 10 bases, and 21 bases separated the two germline ends. The germline V gene has CDR1 GTSNPN and CDR2 SVGIG (reference sequence). The CDR3 DNA reads TGTGCCTGGAGACCCCTTACAGGGCGTACCGTAGCTTTCTTT. Encoded protein: CAWRPLTGRTVAFF.

Details on this clone: At one of its ends the junction is not consistent with the germline gene, which may arise from a read error. The chain carries TRBV6-1 and TRBJ1-2; TRBD1 aligns across 8 bases. This CDR3 is built from 15 residues. CDR1 and CDR2 (germline): MNHNS, SASEGT. The CDR3 reads CVSSKDREGIYGYTF. The CDR3 nucleotides are TGTGTCAGCAGCAAGGACAGGGAGGGGATCTATGGCTACACCTTC.

This chain joins TRBV29-1 and TRBJ2-5; 7 nucleotides match TRBD2. Germline V CDR1 and CDR2: SQVTM, ANQGSEA. V was pared by 7 bases and J by 4 bases, with 12 bases of the junction left unmatched. The CDR3 covers 14 residues. CDR3 coding DNA: TGCAGCGGGGGGGTGGGTGCGGGGGTAGAGACCCAGTACTTC. It specifies CSGGVGAGVETQYF.

The CDR3: CASSSNPHRGAGYTF. CDR3 coding DNA: TGTGCCAGCAGCTCAAACCCCCACAGGGGCGCGGGCTACACCTTC. The J gene is TRBJ1-2, the V gene TRBV13, with TRBD1 matching over 7 bases. V lost 4 bases to trimming and J lost 8 bases; unmatched junction nucleotides: 13. Germline CDR1 and CDR2: PRHDT and FYEKMQ (reference sequence). The CDR3 consists of 15 residues.

The chain recombines TRBV6-1 with TRBJ1-2, with D possibly being TRBD1 (5 bases). Trimming took 1 base from V and 3 from J, leaving 12 bases between them. The CDR3 covers 15 residues. Germline V gives CDR1 MNHNS, CDR2 SASEGT. CDR3 nucleotide sequence: TGTGCCAGCAGTGAAGGAGTAGGGGCGTACTATGGCTACACCTTC. Translation gives CASSEGVGAYYGYTF.

The chain joins TRBV9 to TRBJ1-3, with a possible D match to TRBD1 (5 bases). Germline loops: CDR1 SGDLS, CDR2 YYNGEE. This CDR3 spans 15 amino acids. The V end lost 0 bases, the J end lost 7 bases, and 14 bases lay between the germline ends. CDR3 DNA: TGTGCCAGCAGCGTAGTTAGGGGTTCCAAGAACACCATATATTTT. Protein: CASSVVRGSKNTIYF.

This chain connects TRBV15 to TRBJ1-4, with D unclear. Germline CDR1 and CDR2: LNHNV and YYDKDF (reference sequence). This CDR3 is 15 amino acids long. The V gene lost 1 base and the J gene lost 8 bases, with 14 bases spanning the gap. This chain's CDR3 is CATSRVPDPGEKLFF. CDR3 DNA: TGTGCCACCAGCAGAGTCCCGGACCCGGGGGAAAAACTGTTTTTT.

The gene calls are TRBV7-9 and TRBJ2-3; 10 nucleotides align to TRBD2. The CDR3 length is 15 residues. Germline V gene data show CDR1 as SEHNR and CDR2 as FQNEAQ (reference sequence). V trimming: 6 bases; J trimming: 6 bases; junction bases outside the gene matches: 9. CDR3 nucleotide sequence: TGTGCCAGCAGTCGTCTAGCGGGGGCCGCGGATACGCAGTATTTT. It specifies CASSRLAGAADTQYF.

The chain combines TRBV19 with TRBJ2-7; weak D call: TRBD1 (6 bases). The germline V gene has CDR1 LNHDA and CDR2 SQIVND (reference sequence). V gave up 4 bases and J gave up 3 bases, with 10 bases separating them. The CDR3 length is 13 residues. In DNA form, the CDR3 reads TGTGCCAGTAGTAGCCAGACAGGCTACGAGCAGTACTTC. The encoded protein is CASSSQTGYEQYF.

The V gene is TRBV5-1, the J gene TRBJ2-5; 7 nucleotides line up with TRBD1. Germline V gene lookup returns CDR1 SGHRS and CDR2 YFSETQ. The CDR3 covers 13 residues. V lost 4 bases and J lost 3; bases outside the gene matches: 3. CDR3 DNA sequence: TGCGCCAGCAGCCAGACAGGGAAAGAGACCCAGTACTTC. Protein: CASSQTGKETQYF.

V gene TRBV2 combines with J gene TRBJ2-4, with 7 bases identical to TRBD1. This CDR3 has 14 amino acids. V trimming: 4 bases; J trimming: 7 bases; junction bases outside the gene matches: 7. Germline assignment: CDR1 SNHLY and CDR2 FYNNEI. The CDR3 DNA is TGTGCCAGCAGTGTAAGACCACAGGGGAACATTCAGTACTTC. Its translation is CASSVRPQGNIQYF. Using reference TRBV2 and TRBJ2-4 for the parts outside the CDR3, the full variable domain is EPEVTQTPSHQVTQMGQEVILRCVPISNHLYFYWYRQILGQKVEFLVSFYNNEISEKSEIFDDQFSVERPDGSNFTLKIRSTKLEDSAMYFCASSVRPQGNIQYFGAGTRLSVL.

The chain carries TRBV13 and TRBJ2-3; weak D call: TRBD1 (6 bases). V was cut by 5 bases and J by 4 bases, with 10 bases left in between. The CDR3 is 13 amino acids. Germline V lookup: CDR1 PRHDT, CDR2 FYEKMQ (reference sequence). CDR3 sequence reads: CASSPGVSDTQYF. The CDR3 DNA sequence: TGTGCCAGCAGCCCAGGGGTTTCAGATACGCAGTATTTT.

J is TRBJ2-5 and V is TRBV25-1; D is perhaps TRBD1 (6 bases). The J call is doubtful: the DNA matches TRBJ2-7 better. Germline V gene sequence: CDR1 MGHDK, CDR2 SYGVNS. This CDR3 is built from 13 residues. As DNA, the CDR3 is TGTGCCAGCAGGAGGGACACCTCCTACGAGCAGTACTTC. Its protein product is CASRRDTSYEQYF.

This chain links TRBV30 with TRBJ1-2, with D possibly matching TRBD1 (5 bases). Trimming stripped 1 base from V and 5 bases from J, with 8 bases between. From germline, CDR1 is GTSNPN and CDR2 SVGIG (reference sequence). The CDR3 runs 12 residues. The CDR3 DNA is TGTGCCTGGAGTGCCAGGGCGTATGGCTACACCTTC. This translates into CAWSARAYGYTF.

The J gene is TRBJ1-2, the V gene TRBV2, with TRBD1 identical over 12 bases. Germline V gene sequence: CDR1 SNHLY, CDR2 FYNNEI. This CDR3 region has 14 residues. J was trimmed by 8 bases and V by 5 bases; bases with no gene match: 6. The CDR3 spells CASSRDRGRRGYTF. The CDR3 DNA reads as TGTGCCAGCAGTCGGGACAGGGGGCGGCGCGGCTACACCTTC.

V and J are TRBV7-2 and TRBJ2-7, with 10 bases identical to TRBD2. CDR1 is SGHTA and CDR2 is FQGNSA in the germline V gene. The CDR3 contains 14 residues. The trim removed 2 bases at V and 3 bases at J, leaving 1 base unmatched. The CDR3 coding sequence is TGTGCCAGCAGCTTAACTAGCGGGAACTACGAGCAGTACTTC. Encoded protein: CASSLTSGNYEQYF.